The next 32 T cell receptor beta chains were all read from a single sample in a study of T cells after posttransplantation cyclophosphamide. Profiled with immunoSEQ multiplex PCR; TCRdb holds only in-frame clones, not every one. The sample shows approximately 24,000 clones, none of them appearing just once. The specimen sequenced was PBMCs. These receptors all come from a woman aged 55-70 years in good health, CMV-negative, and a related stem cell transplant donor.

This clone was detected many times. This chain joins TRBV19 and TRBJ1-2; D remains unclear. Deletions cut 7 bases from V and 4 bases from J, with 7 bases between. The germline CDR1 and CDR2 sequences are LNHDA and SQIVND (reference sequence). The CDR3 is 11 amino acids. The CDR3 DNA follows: TGTGCCAGTACAGAGGCCTATGGCTACACCTTC. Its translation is CASTEAYGYTF.

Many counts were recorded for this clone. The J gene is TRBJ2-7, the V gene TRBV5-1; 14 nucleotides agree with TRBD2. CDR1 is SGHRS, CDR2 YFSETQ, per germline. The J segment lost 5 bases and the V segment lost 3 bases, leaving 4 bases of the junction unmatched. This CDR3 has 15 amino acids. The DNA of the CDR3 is TGCGCCAGCAGCTCGGGACTAGCGGGAGACCACGAGCAGTACTTC. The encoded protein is CASSSGLAGDHEQYF.

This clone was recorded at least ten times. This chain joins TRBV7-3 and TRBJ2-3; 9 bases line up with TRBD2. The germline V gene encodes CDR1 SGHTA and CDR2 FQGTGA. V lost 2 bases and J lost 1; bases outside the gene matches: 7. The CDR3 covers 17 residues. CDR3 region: CASSLGLGTSRTDTQYF. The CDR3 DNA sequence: TGTGCCAGCAGCTTAGGCCTCGGGACTAGCCGCACAGATACGCAGTATTTT.

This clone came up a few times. The CDR3 is CASSSEGAFRGYTF. In DNA form, the CDR3 reads TGTGCCAGCAGTTCTGAGGGGGCCTTTAGGGGCTACACCTTC. This chain connects TRBV28 to TRBJ1-2; TRBD1 aligns across 7 bases. Germline V CDR1 and CDR2: MDHEN, SYDVKM. The J segment lost 8 bases and the V segment lost 4 bases, leaving 10 bases of the junction unmatched. CDR3 length equals 14 residues.

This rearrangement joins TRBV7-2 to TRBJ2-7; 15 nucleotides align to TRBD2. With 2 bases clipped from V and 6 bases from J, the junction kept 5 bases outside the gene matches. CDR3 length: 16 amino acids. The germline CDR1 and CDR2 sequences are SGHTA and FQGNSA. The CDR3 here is CASSLIGLAGGFEQYF. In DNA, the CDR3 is TGTGCCAGCAGCTTAATCGGACTAGCGGGAGGGTTCGAGCAGTACTTC.

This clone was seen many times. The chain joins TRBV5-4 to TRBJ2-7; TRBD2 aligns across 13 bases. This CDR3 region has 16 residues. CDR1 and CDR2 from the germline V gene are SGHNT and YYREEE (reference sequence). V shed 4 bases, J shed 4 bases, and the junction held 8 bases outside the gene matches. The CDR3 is CASSPGGLAGLYEQYF. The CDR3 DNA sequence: TGTGCCAGCAGCCCCGGGGGACTAGCGGGACTTTACGAGCAGTACTTC.

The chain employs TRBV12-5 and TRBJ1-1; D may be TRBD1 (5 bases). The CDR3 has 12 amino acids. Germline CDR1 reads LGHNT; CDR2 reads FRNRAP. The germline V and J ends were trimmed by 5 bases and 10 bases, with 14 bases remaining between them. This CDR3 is CASGLGGDGAFF. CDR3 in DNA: TGTGCTAGTGGTCTGGGGGGGGATGGAGCTTTCTTT.

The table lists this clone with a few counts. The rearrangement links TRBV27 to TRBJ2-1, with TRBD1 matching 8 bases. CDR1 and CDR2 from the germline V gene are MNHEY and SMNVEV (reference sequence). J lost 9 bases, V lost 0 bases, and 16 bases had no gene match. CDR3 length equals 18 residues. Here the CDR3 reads CASSLSSRGLGSGLEQFF. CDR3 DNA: TGTGCCAGCAGTTTATCCAGCAGGGGGCTTGGAAGTGGCCTTGAGCAGTTCTTC.

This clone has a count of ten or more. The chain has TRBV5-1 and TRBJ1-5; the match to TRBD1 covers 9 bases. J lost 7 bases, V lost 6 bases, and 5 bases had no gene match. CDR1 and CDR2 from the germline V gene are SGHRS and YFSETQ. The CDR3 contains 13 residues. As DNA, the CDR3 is TGCGCCAGCAAACAGGGGGCTGGACAGCCCCAGCATTTT. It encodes CASKQGAGQPQHF.

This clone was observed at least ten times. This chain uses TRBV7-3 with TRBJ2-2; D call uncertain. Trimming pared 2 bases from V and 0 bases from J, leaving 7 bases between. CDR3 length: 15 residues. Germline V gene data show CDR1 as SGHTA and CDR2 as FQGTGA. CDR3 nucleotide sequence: TGTGCCAGCAGCTTAGGCCAGGCGAACACCGGGGAGCTGTTTTTT. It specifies CASSLGQANTGELFF.

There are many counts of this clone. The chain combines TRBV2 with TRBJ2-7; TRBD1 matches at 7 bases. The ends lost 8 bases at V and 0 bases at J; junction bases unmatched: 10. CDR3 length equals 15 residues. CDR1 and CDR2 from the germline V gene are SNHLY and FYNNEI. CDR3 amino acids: CASGQPTGSSYEQYV. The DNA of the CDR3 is TGTGCCAGCGGACAACCGACAGGGAGCTCCTACGAGCAGTACGTC.

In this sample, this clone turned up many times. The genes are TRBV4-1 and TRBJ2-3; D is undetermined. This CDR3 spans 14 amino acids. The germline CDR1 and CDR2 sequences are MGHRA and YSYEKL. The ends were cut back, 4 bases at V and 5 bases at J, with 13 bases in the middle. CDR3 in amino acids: CASSLVGPGDTQYF. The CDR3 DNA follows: TGCGCCAGCAGCCTCGTGGGTCCGGGAGATACGCAGTATTTT.

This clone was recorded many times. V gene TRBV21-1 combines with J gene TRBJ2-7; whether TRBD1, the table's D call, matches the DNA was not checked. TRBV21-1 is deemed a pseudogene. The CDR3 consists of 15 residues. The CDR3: CASSKEGRGPYEQYV. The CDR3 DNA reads TGTGCCAGCAGCAAAGAGGGCAGGGGCCCCTACGAGCAGTACGTC.

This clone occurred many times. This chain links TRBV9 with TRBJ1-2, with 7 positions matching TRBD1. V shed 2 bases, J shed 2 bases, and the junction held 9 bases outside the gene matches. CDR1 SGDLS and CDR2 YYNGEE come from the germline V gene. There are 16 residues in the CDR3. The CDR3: CASSVFDRVGNYGYTF. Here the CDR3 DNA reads TGTGCCAGCAGCGTTTTCGACAGGGTCGGGAACTATGGCTACACCTTC. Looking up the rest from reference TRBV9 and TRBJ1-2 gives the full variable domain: DSGVTQTPKHLITATGQRVTLRCSPRSGDLSVYWYQQSLDQGLQFLIQYYNGEERAKGNILERFSAQQFPDLHSELNLSSLELGDSALYFCASSVFDRVGNYGYTFGSGTRLTVV.

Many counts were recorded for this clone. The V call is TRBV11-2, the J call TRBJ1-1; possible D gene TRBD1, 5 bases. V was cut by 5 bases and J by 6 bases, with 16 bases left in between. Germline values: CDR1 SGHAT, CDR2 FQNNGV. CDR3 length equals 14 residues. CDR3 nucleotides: TGTGCCAGCAGCCCGCCGACAGTTAGTGCTGAAGCTTTCTTT. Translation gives CASSPPTVSAEAFF.

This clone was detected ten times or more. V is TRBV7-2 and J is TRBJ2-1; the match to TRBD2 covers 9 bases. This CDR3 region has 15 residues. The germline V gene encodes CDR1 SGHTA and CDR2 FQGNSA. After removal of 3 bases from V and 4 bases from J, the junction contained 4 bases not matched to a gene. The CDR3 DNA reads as TGTGCCAGCAGCTTTGCGGGACTAGCTTACAATGAGCAGTTCTTC. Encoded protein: CASSFAGLAYNEQFF. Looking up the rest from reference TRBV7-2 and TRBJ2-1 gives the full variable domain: GAGVSQSPSNKVTEKGKDVELRCDPISGHTALYWYRQSLGQGLEFLIYFQGNSAPDKSGLPSDRFSAERTGGSVSTLTIQRTQQEDSAVYLCASSFAGLAYNEQFFGPGTRLTVL.

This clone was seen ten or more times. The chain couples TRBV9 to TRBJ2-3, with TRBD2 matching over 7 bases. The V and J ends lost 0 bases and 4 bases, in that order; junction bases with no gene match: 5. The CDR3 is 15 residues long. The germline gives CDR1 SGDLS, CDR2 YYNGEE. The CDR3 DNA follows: TGTGCCAGCAGCGTAGGAGGCGGGAGTTCAGATACGCAGTATTTT. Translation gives CASSVGGGSSDTQYF.

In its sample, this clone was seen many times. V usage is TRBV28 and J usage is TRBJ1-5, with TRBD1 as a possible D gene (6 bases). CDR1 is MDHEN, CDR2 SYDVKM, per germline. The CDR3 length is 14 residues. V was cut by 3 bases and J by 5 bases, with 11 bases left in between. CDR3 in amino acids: CASSFGPGDQPQHF. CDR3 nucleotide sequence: TGTGCCAGCAGTTTTGGGCCAGGGGATCAGCCCCAGCATTTT.

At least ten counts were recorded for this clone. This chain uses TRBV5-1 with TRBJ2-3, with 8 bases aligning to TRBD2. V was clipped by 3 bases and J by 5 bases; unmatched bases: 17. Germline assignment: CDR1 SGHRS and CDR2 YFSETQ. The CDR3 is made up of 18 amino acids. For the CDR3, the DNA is TGCGCCAGCAGCTGGGTTACCCCGCCGACTAGCGATCTAGATACGCAGTATTTT. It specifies CASSWVTPPTSDLDTQYF.

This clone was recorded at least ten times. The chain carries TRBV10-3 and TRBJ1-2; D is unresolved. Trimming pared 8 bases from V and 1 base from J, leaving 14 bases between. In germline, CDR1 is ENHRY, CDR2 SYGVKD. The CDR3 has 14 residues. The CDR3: CAIHDNRDNYGYTF. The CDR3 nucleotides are TGTGCCATCCATGACAACCGAGATAACTATGGCTACACCTTC.

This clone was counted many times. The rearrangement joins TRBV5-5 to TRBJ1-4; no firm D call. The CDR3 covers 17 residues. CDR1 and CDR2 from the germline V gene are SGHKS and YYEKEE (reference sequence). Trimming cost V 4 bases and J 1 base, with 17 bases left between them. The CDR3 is CASSRQRSPVTNEKLFF. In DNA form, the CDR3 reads TGTGCCAGCAGCCGCCAGAGGAGCCCCGTAACTAATGAAAAACTGTTTTTT.

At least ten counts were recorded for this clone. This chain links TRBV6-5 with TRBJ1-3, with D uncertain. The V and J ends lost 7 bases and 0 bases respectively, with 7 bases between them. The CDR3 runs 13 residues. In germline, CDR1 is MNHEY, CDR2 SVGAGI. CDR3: CASTRSSGNTIYF. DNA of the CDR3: TGTGCCAGCACCCGGAGCTCTGGAAACACCATATATTTT.

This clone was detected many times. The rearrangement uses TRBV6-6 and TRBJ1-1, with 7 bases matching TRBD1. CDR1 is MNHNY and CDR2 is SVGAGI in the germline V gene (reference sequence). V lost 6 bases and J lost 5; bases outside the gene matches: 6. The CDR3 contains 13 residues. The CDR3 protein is CASSPQGVTEAFF. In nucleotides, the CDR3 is TGTGCCAGCAGCCCCCAGGGGGTGACTGAAGCTTTCTTT.

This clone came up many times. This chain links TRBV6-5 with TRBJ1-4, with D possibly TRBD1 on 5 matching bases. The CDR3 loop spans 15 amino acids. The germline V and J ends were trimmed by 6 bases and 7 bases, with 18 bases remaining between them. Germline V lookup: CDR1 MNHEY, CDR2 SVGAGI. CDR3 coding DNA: TGTGCCAGCAGCGCCAGGGCGGTTAGGGGTGAAAAACTGTTTTTT. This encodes CASSARAVRGEKLFF.

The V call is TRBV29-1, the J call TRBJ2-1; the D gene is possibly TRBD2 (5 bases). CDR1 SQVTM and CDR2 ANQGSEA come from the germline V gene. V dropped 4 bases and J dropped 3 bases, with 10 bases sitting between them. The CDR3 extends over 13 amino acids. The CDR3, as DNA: TGCAGCGTTGGTAGGACTCTCTACAATGAGCAGTTCTTC. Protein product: CSVGRTLYNEQFF.

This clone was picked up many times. CDR3: CASSPLVGTGLSDTQYF. The CDR3 bases are TGTGCCAGCTCACCCCTAGTAGGGACAGGGTTGTCGGATACGCAGTATTTT. The genes are TRBV18 and TRBJ2-3, with TRBD1 matching 9 bases. Losses at the gene ends were 3 bases for V and 6 bases for J; bases not matched to a gene: 13. This CDR3 has 17 residues. Germline CDR1 reads KGHSH; CDR2 reads LQKENI.

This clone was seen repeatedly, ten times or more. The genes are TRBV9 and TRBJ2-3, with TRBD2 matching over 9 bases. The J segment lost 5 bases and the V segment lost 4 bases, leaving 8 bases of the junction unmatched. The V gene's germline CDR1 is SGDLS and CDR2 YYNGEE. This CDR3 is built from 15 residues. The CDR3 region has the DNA TGTGCCAGCAGCCCCAGGGTAGCGGGGGTAGATACGCAGTATTTT. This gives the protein CASSPRVAGVDTQYF.

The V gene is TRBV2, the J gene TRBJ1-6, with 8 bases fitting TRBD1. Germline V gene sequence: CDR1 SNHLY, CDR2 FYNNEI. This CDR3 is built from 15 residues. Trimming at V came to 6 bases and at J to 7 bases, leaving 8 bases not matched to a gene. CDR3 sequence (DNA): TGTGCCAGCAGCGTCGGACAGGGACACAATTCACCCCTCCACTTT. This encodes CASSVGQGHNSPLHF.

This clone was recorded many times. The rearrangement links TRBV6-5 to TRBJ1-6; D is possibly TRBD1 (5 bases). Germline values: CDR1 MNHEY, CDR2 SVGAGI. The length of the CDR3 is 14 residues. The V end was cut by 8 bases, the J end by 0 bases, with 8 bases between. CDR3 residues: CASGGDSYNSPLHF. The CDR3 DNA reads TGTGCCAGCGGAGGGGACTCCTATAATTCACCCCTCCACTTT.

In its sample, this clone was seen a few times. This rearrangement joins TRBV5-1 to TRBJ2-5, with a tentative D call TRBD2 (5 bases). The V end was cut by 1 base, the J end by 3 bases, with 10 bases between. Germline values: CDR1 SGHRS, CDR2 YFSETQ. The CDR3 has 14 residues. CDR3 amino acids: CASSLSLAEETQYF. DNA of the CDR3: TGCGCCAGCAGCTTGAGTCTAGCAGAAGAGACCCAGTACTTC. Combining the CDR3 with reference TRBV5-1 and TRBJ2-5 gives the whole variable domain KAGVTQTPRYLIKTRGQQVTLSCSPISGHRSVSWYQQTPGQGLQFLFEYFSETQRNKGNFPGRFSGRQFSNSRSEMNVSTLELGDSALYLCASSLSLAEETQYFGPGTRLLVL.

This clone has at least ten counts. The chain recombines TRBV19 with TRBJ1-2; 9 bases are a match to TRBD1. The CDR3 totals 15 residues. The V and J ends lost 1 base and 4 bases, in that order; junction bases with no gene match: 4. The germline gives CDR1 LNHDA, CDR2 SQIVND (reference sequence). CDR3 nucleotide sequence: TGTGCCAGTAGTATAGGACAGGGGGGCGGCTATGGCTACACCTTC. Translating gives CASSIGQGGGYGYTF.

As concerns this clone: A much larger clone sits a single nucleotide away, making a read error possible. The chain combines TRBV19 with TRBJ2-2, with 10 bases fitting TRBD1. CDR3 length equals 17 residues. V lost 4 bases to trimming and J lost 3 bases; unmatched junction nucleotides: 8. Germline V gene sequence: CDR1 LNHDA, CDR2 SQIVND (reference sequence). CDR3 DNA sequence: TGTGCCAGTAGTACCCCCGCCGGGACAGGGGACACCGGGGAGCTGTTTTTT. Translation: CASSTPAGTGDTGELFF.